The 31 T cell receptor beta chains presented below share a single source sample, sequenced in a study of shared clonotypes between healthy human individuals. Clones were read by immunoSEQ multiplex PCR, and TCRdb kept only the in-frame ones, dropping some. The sample consists of 980,000 or so clones, over 60% of them appearing once. Sequenced material: memory CD4+ T cells sorted from blood. Subset in this sample: CD45RA-negative fraction. Receptors were obtained from a man aged 18 to 30 in good health.

The rearrangement uses TRBV10-1 and TRBJ1-1; D not certain. Trimming stripped 0 bases from V and 4 bases from J, with 15 bases between. CDR3 length: 16 amino acids. Germline CDR1 and CDR2: WNHNN and SYGVQD (reference sequence). The CDR3 nucleotides read TGCGCCAGCAGTGAGTCGCGTGCCGGAGGGAGCACTGAAGCTTTCTTT. Protein: CASSESRAGGSTEAFF.

CDR3 region: CASSSGLAGELFF. The CDR3 nucleotides are TGTGCCAGCAGCTCGGGACTAGCCGGGGAGCTGTTTTTT. The genes are TRBV7-3 and TRBJ2-2; the match to TRBD2 covers 8 bases. With 4 bases clipped from V and 6 bases from J, the junction kept 1 base outside the gene matches. The CDR3 covers 13 residues. Germline assignment: CDR1 SGHTA and CDR2 FQGTGA.

This clone showed up just a few times. The chain employs TRBV6-1 and TRBJ1-1; no firm D call. V was clipped by 7 bases and J by 5 bases, with 8 bases between them. CDR1 and CDR2 from the germline V gene are MNHNS and SASEGT. The CDR3 runs to 11 residues. CDR3 sequence: CASNPGTEAFF. Written as DNA, the CDR3 is TGTGCCAGCAATCCCGGGACTGAAGCTTTCTTT.

V gene TRBV7-9 combines with J gene TRBJ2-1; 15 bases match TRBD2. Germline lookup yields CDR1 SEHNR and CDR2 FQNEAQ (reference sequence). The CDR3 contains 15 residues. V dropped 6 bases and J dropped 6; count of bases not matched to a gene: 3. The CDR3 loop is CASSRTSGRGNEQFF. CDR3 in DNA: TGTGCCAGCAGTCGGACTAGCGGGAGGGGCAATGAGCAGTTCTTC.

The rearrangement links TRBV18 to TRBJ1-5; D remains unclear. This CDR3 comprises 15 residues. The germline V and J ends were trimmed by 6 bases and 3 bases, with 15 bases remaining between them. Germline loops: CDR1 KGHSH, CDR2 LQKENI. CDR3 sequence reads: CASSPDGSLNQPQHF. The DNA of the CDR3 is TGTGCCAGCTCCCCCGATGGGAGCCTCAATCAGCCCCAGCATTTT.

The chain recombines TRBV2 with TRBJ2-3, with TRBD1 as a possible D gene (5 bases). The germline V gene encodes CDR1 SNHLY and CDR2 FYNNEI. The CDR3 totals 14 residues. V gave up 6 bases and J gave up 4 bases, with 14 bases separating them. For the CDR3, the DNA is TGTGCCAGCAGGGAATTGACAGTCTCAGATACGCAGTATTTT. Amino acid sequence: CASRELTVSDTQYF.

The chain links TRBV5-6 to TRBJ2-7, with D perhaps matching TRBD1 or TRBD2 (5 bases each). Germline V CDR1 and CDR2: SGHDT, YYEEEE. This CDR3 has 13 amino acids. Trimming cost V 1 base and J 2 bases, with 7 bases left between them. The CDR3 region has the DNA TGTGCCAGCAGCTTGTCGGGGCCCTACGAGCAGTACTTC. Its protein product is CASSLSGPYEQYF.

This clone was seen just once. The chain couples TRBV5-4 to TRBJ2-3; TRBD1 aligns across 7 bases. The CDR3 is 15 residues long. After removal of 4 bases from V and 0 bases from J, the junction contained 5 bases not matched to a gene. Germline CDR1 is SGHNT and CDR2 is YYREEE (reference sequence). This CDR3 is CASSRQGVSTDTQYF. The CDR3 DNA follows: TGTGCCAGCAGCCGACAGGGTGTGAGCACAGATACGCAGTATTTT.

The chain employs TRBV30 and TRBJ2-5; no reliable D call. The length of the CDR3 is 11 residues. CDR1 is GTSNPN and CDR2 is SVGIG in the germline V gene (reference sequence). V lost 1 base to trimming and J lost 5 bases, with 5 bases between them. The CDR3, as DNA: TGTGCCTGGAGTGATGTGGAGACCCAGTACTTC. This sequence encodes CAWSDVETQYF.

The genes are TRBV27 and TRBJ1-4; tentatively, D is TRBD1 (5 bases). CDR3 size: 13 residues. V was trimmed by 5 bases and J by 4 bases, leaving 8 bases between them. Germline V lookup: CDR1 MNHEY, CDR2 SMNVEV (reference sequence). The DNA for the CDR3 is TGTGCCAGCAGTGGGGGGGGTAATGAAAAACTGTTTTTT. Translation gives CASSGGGNEKLFF.

This sequence joins TRBV7-2 and TRBJ1-2, with a tentative D call TRBD1 (5 bases). Germline V gene sequence: CDR1 SGHTA, CDR2 FQGNSA. CDR3 length: 12 residues. V was shortened by 6 bases and J by 2 bases, with 7 bases between the two germline ends. CDR3 sequence: CASRDNNYGYTF. CDR3 sequence (DNA): TGTGCCAGCAGGGACAACAACTATGGCTACACCTTC.

The rearrangement uses TRBV18 and TRBJ1-2; D gene ambiguous. Germline CDR1 is KGHSH and CDR2 is LQKENI. The CDR3 loop spans 13 amino acids. V lost 2 bases and J 6 bases, leaving 10 bases between the germline ends. CDR3 sequence: CASSPSELHGYTF. For the CDR3, the DNA is TGTGCCAGCTCACCATCGGAGCTCCATGGCTACACCTTC.

This chain joins TRBV19 and TRBJ2-1, with D perhaps TRBD2 (8 bases). Germline assignment: CDR1 LNHDA and CDR2 SQIVND (reference sequence). The germline V and J ends were trimmed by 6 bases and 2 bases, with 20 bases remaining between them. There are 17 residues in the CDR3. The CDR3 spells CASRPNSGTDTYNEQFF. For the CDR3, the DNA is TGTGCCAGTAGGCCAAATAGCGGGACAGATACCTACAATGAGCAGTTCTTC.

The V call is TRBV2, the J call TRBJ2-7; 9 bases fit TRBD1. This CDR3 comprises 14 residues. Trimming took 3 bases from V and 3 from J; bases not matched to a gene: 3. The germline gives CDR1 SNHLY, CDR2 FYNNEI. The CDR3 coding sequence is TGTGCCAGCAGTGACGGGGACAGGGTCTACGAGCAGTACTTC. Encoded protein: CASSDGDRVYEQYF. Full variable domain (remainder filled in from reference TRBV2 and TRBJ2-7): EPEVTQTPSHQVTQMGQEVILRCVPISNHLYFYWYRQILGQKVEFLVSFYNNEISEKSEIFDDQFSVERPDGSNFTLKIRSTKLEDSAMYFCASSDGDRVYEQYFGPGTRLTVT.

This clone was seen many times. J is TRBJ2-5 and V is TRBV6-1; D tentatively fits TRBD1 or TRBD2 (5 bases each). Deletions cut 9 bases from V and 4 bases from J, with 18 bases between. This CDR3 has 14 residues. From germline, CDR1 is MNHNS and CDR2 SASEGT. CDR3 coding DNA: TGTGCCAGTGCCCGGGGCAGAGGTCCAGAGACCCAGTACTTC. Translated, it gives CASARGRGPETQYF.

This clone occurred once. This chain uses TRBV5-1 with TRBJ1-6; D remains ambiguous. V lost 0 bases, J lost 10 bases, and 8 bases lay in between. Per germline, CDR1 SGHRS and CDR2 YFSETQ. This CDR3 has 13 amino acids. This chain's CDR3 is CASSLDQISPLHF. As DNA, the CDR3 is TGCGCCAGCAGCTTGGACCAGATATCACCCCTCCACTTT.

The count of this clone is one. CDR3 residues: CASSLDGGSAYTQYF. Here the CDR3 DNA reads TGCGCCAGCAGCTTGGATGGCGGGAGTGCGTATACGCAGTATTTT. This chain uses TRBV5-1 with TRBJ2-3; 7 nucleotides agree with TRBD2. With 0 bases clipped from V and 7 bases from J, the junction kept 8 bases outside the gene matches. Germline V lookup: CDR1 SGHRS, CDR2 YFSETQ. This CDR3 contains 15 residues.

The genes are TRBV5-1 and TRBJ1-2; possibly TRBD1 for D (6 bases). CDR3 length: 16 residues. The germline V gene has CDR1 SGHRS and CDR2 YFSETQ. Trimming removed 4 bases at V and 1 base at J, with 17 bases between. Here the CDR3 DNA reads TGCGCCAGCAGCCGTGGACAGATAGGACTTAACTATGGCTACACCTTC. It encodes CASSRGQIGLNYGYTF. Supplemented by reference TRBV5-1 and TRBJ1-2, the full variable domain reads KAGVTQTPRYLIKTRGQQVTLSCSPISGHRSVSWYQQTPGQGLQFLFEYFSETQRNKGNFPGRFSGRQFSNSRSEMNVSTLELGDSALYLCASSRGQIGLNYGYTFGSGTRLTVV.

This chain uses TRBV29-1 with TRBJ1-5; D is perhaps TRBD1 (5 bases). The germline V and J ends were trimmed by 7 bases and 0 bases, with 10 bases remaining between them. The germline V gene has CDR1 SQVTM and CDR2 ANQGSEA. This CDR3 comprises 13 residues. The CDR3 region is CSAVGGSNQPQHF. The CDR3 DNA reads TGCAGCGCCGTGGGGGGTAGCAATCAGCCCCAGCATTTT.

The chain couples TRBV7-2 to TRBJ2-2, with 11 bases identical to TRBD2. Unmatched junction bases numbered 4, after V lost 1 base and J lost 6 bases. This CDR3 spans 16 amino acids. Germline CDR1 and CDR2: SGHTA and FQGNSA. Here the CDR3 DNA reads TGTGCCAGCAGCTTAGGACTAGCGGGAAAAGCCGGGGAGCTGTTTTTT. Its protein product is CASSLGLAGKAGELFF.

This clone was counted many times. The V call is TRBV6-1, the J call TRBJ1-3; possibly TRBD1 for D (6 bases). Trimming cost V 4 bases and J 0 bases, with 19 bases left between them. Per the germline V gene, CDR1 is MNHNS and CDR2 is SASEGT. This CDR3 region has 18 residues. The DNA for the CDR3 is TGTGCCAGCAGTGCCCTTTACCTCAGGGGAAGCTCTGGAAACACCATATATTTT. As protein: CASSALYLRGSSGNTIYF.

This chain connects TRBV9 to TRBJ2-7; no reliable D call. This CDR3 region has 13 residues. Germline V gene lookup returns CDR1 SGDLS and CDR2 YYNGEE. Deletions cut 2 bases from V and 0 bases from J, with 6 bases between. As DNA, the CDR3 is TGTGCCAGCAGCGTCTCCCCCTCCTACGAGCAGTACTTC. This codes for CASSVSPSYEQYF.

Written as DNA, the CDR3 is TGTGCCAGCAGTGGGGATCGCTATGGCTACACCTTC. Amino acids: CASSGDRYGYTF. The J gene is TRBJ1-2, the V gene TRBV2; D is unclear. The CDR3 sequence is 12 residues long. Germline loops: CDR1 SNHLY, CDR2 FYNNEI. Trimming removed 4 bases at V and 4 bases at J, with 7 bases between.

Here the CDR3 reads CASSPGTGGGPEAFF. CDR3 nucleotide sequence: TGTGCCAGCAGCCCCGGGACAGGGGGCGGACCTGAAGCTTTCTTT. The genes are TRBV6-1 and TRBJ1-1, with TRBD1 identical over 12 bases. After removal of 6 bases from V and 6 bases from J, the junction contained 8 bases not matched to a gene. Looked up from germline, CDR1 is MNHNS and CDR2 is SASEGT. The CDR3 is made up of 15 amino acids.

The sample holds a few counts of this clone. The chain couples TRBV19 to TRBJ1-6; D gene uncertain. The CDR3 consists of 14 residues. V dropped 3 bases and J dropped 10 bases, with 13 bases sitting between them. Germline values: CDR1 LNHDA, CDR2 SQIVND (reference sequence). CDR3: CASSIGISESPLHF. CDR3 sequence (DNA): TGTGCCAGTAGTATCGGGATCTCAGAGTCACCCCTCCACTTT.

This chain connects TRBV7-2 to TRBJ2-7; D is unresolved. From germline, CDR1 is SGHTA and CDR2 FQGNSA. V dropped 2 bases and J dropped 5 bases, with 7 bases sitting between them. The CDR3 covers 12 residues. The CDR3 loop is CASSLYVDEQYF. CDR3 DNA sequence: TGTGCCAGCAGCTTATACGTCGACGAGCAGTACTTC. Full variable domain (outside the CDR3, taken from reference TRBV7-2 and TRBJ2-7): GAGVSQSPSNKVTEKGKDVELRCDPISGHTALYWYRQSLGQGLEFLIYFQGNSAPDKSGLPSDRFSAERTGGSVSTLTIQRTQQEDSAVYLCASSLYVDEQYFGPGTRLTVT.

This clone was seen a handful of times. The chain combines TRBV28 with TRBJ1-3; no clear D gene. V was pared by 6 bases and J by 2 bases, with 11 bases between. The germline CDR1 and CDR2 sequences are MDHEN and SYDVKM. The length of the CDR3 is 14 residues. As DNA, the CDR3 is TGTGCCAGCAGCTCTACCTCGGCTGGAAACACCATATATTTT. Its protein product is CASSSTSAGNTIYF.

The J gene is TRBJ1-1, the V gene TRBV7-8; D is unclear. Germline-derived CDR1 and CDR2 are SGHVS and FQNEAQ. Trimming removed 2 bases from V and 1 base from J, with 5 bases in between. CDR3 length: 13 residues. The CDR3 loop reads CASSLMKNTEAFF. CDR3 in DNA: TGTGCCAGCAGCTTAATGAAGAACACTGAAGCTTTCTTT.

The J gene is TRBJ1-6, the V gene TRBV11-2, with D perhaps TRBD1 (5 bases). CDR3 length equals 12 residues. Germline lookup yields CDR1 SGHAT and CDR2 FQNNGV. The V end lost 3 bases, the J end lost 10 bases, and 7 bases lay between the germline ends. In DNA, the CDR3 is TGTGCCAGCAGCTTCTCAGGGTCACCCCTCCACTTT. Its translation: CASSFSGSPLHF.

This clone was recorded a few times. CDR3 coding DNA: TGTGCCGGCGGGACGGTGAACACTGAAGCTTTCTTT. Protein: CAGGTVNTEAFF. The V and J genes are TRBV28 and TRBJ1-1, with D maybe TRBD1 (5 bases). Germline V CDR1 and CDR2: MDHEN, SYDVKM. V was cut by 11 bases and J by 0 bases, with 10 bases left in between. The CDR3 totals 12 residues. The entire variable domain, with the rest obtained from reference TRBV28 and TRBJ1-1, is as follows: DVKVTQSSRYLVKRTGEKVFLECVQDMDHENMFWYRQDPGLGLRLIYFSYDVKMKEKGDIPEGYSVSREKKERFSLILESASTNQTSMYLCAGGTVNTEAFFGQGTRLTVV.

The genes are TRBV5-1 and TRBJ2-7, with a tentative D call TRBD2 (6 bases). Per germline, CDR1 SGHRS and CDR2 YFSETQ. Trimming removed 0 bases at V and 0 bases at J, with 10 bases between. The CDR3 has 15 amino acids. CDR3 nucleotide sequence: TGCGCCAGCAGCTTGGAGGTGGGGGGCTCCTACGAGCAGTACTTC. This encodes CASSLEVGGSYEQYF.